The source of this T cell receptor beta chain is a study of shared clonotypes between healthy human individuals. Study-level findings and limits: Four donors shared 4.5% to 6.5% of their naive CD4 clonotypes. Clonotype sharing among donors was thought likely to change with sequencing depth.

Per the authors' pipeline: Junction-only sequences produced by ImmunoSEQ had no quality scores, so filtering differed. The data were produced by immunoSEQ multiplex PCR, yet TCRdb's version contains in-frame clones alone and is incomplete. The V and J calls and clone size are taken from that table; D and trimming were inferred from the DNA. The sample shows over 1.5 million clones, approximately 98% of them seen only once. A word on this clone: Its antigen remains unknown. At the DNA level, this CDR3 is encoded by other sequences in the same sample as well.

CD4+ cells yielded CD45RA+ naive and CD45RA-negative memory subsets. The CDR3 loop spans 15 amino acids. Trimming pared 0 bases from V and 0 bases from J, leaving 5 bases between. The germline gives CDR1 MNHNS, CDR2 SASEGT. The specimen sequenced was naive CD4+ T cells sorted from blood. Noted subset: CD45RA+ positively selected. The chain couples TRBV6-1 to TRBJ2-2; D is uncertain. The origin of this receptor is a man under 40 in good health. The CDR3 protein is CASSEAAANTGELFF. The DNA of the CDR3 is TGTGCCAGCAGTGAAGCAGCCGCGAACACCGGGGAGCTGTTTTTT.